A selection of T cell receptor beta chains follows, all from one sample in a study of blood T cell repertoires in COVID-19. Produced via immunoSEQ multiplex PCR; TCRdb's table is partial and in-frame only. The sample includes 250,000 to 350,000 clones, approximately 81% of them seen just once. The sequenced sample was PBMCs or T cells enriched from blood (not recorded which). These receptors all stem from a woman between 45 and 65 years old who had recovered from COVID-19. Both conserved end residues are part of each CDR3. The D gene is left open where the match is weak. Rows may omit the clone size; those that give it use once, few, many or a size class.

CDR3 DNA	CDR3 protein	clone size	D gene	V gene	J gene
TGTGCCAGTAGTATACTATTCATGAACACTGAAGCTTTCTTT	CASSILFMNTEAFF	NA	NA	TRBV19	TRBJ1-1
TGTGCCAGCAGCCGACAGGGTGTTAGTGGCTACACCTTC	CASSRQGVSGYTF	few	TRBD1	TRBV28	TRBJ1-2
TGTGCCACCAGCACCTGGGACAGGGCTCGGAATTCACCCCTCCACTTT	CATSTWDRARNSPLHF	NA	TRBD1	TRBV15	TRBJ1-6
TGTGCCAGCAGCAAAGCCAGATCCCGGGACAGGTGCAGTCAGCCCCAGCATTTT	CASSKARSRDRCSQPQHF	NA	NA	TRBV21-1	TRBJ1-5
TGTGCCAGCAGTGAACAGGGCAGGGGAGTCGTTGGGGCCAACGTCCTGACTTTC	CASSEQGRGVVGANVLTF	NA	NA	TRBV6-1	TRBJ2-6
TGTGCCAGCAGCGTAGAAGGGGACAGGGGAGACATTCAGTACTTC	CASSVEGDRGDIQYF	NA	TRBD1	TRBV9	TRBJ2-4
TGCAGCGTCCCCTCCTCGAGCAGTGATCTAGCGGGCTACACCTTC	CSVPSSSSDLAGYTF	NA	NA	TRBV29-1	TRBJ1-2
TGTGCCAGCAGCCAAGCGACAGGAGCGACGCTTTCACCCCTCCACTTT	CASSQATGATLSPLHF	NA	NA	TRBV5-6	TRBJ1-6
TGTGCCAGCAGTGACCCCGAAATGACAGCGGGAGGGACCGGGGAGCTGTTTTTT	CASSDPEMTAGGTGELFF	few	TRBD2	TRBV2	TRBJ2-2
TGTGCCTGGAGACAGGGGAACTTGAACACTGAAGCTTTCTTT	CAWRQGNLNTEAFF	NA	TRBD1	TRBV30	TRBJ1-1
TGCGCCAGCAGCCAAGATGGAGCAGGGGGGGGAAACACCATATATTTT	CASSQDGAGGGNTIYF	NA	TRBD1	TRBV4-1	TRBJ1-3
TGTGCCAGCAGCCCCACCCCGAGTACCGGGGAGCTGTTTTTT	CASSPTPSTGELFF	NA	NA	TRBV13	TRBJ2-2
TGCGCCAGCAGCCCCCCGGGACTTTACAATGAGCAGTTCTTC	CASSPPGLYNEQFF	NA	NA	TRBV10-1	TRBJ2-1
TGTGCCAGTAGTCTCAATTCACCCCTCCACTTT	CASSLNSPLHF	few	NA	TRBV19	TRBJ1-6